This TCR beta chain was recorded in a study of blood T cells in healthy people across ages. Study conclusions and caveats: TCR beta diversity per million T cells fell roughly linearly with age.

Germline assignment: CDR1 SGHRS and CDR2 YFSETQ. With 1 base clipped from V and 4 bases from J, the junction kept 12 bases outside the gene matches. The CDR3 runs 17 residues. On this clonotype: Its specificity is unknown.

The authors ran a second PCR of roughly 6 to 12 cycles using a sample-barcoded 5' primer and a J-beta primer mix. The authors tagged each cDNA molecule using a template-switch adaptor with 12 random nucleotides. From the 5' RACE reads, TCRdb called clonotypes with MiXCR, one entry per CDR3 protein. The data show about 570,000 distinct CDR3 sequences, with 27% seen just once and less than 20% held by the top ten. There were healthy Caucasian individuals from Russia, aged roughly 6 to 95, serving as donors. The TCR was taken from a woman in her 70s in good health. Sequenced material: blood. V and J are TRBV5-1 and TRBJ2-7, with 9 bases lining up with TRBD1. CDR3 sequence: CASSLLGPGQGSYEQYF. CDR3 bases: TGCGCCAGCAGCTTGTTGGGCCCCGGACAGGGGAGTTACGAGCAGTACTTC.